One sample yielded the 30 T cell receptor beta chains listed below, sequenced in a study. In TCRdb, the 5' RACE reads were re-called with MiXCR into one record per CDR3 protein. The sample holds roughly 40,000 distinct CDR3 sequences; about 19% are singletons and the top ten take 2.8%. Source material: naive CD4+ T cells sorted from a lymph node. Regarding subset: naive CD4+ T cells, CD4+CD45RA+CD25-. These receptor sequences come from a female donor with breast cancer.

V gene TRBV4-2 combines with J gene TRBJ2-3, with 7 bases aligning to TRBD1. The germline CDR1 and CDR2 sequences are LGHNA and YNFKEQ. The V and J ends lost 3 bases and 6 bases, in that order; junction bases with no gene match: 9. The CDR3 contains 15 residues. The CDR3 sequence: CASSHSGTGEDTQYF. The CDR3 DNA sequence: TGTGCCAGCAGCCACTCGGGAACAGGGGAGGATACGCAGTATTTT.

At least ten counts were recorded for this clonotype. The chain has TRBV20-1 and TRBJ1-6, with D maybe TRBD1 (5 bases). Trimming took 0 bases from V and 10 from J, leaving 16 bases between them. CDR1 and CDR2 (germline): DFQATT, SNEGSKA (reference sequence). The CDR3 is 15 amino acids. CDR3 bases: TGCAGTGCTAGAGAATGGGACCCCAAGGGATCACCCCTCCACTTT. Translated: CSAREWDPKGSPLHF.

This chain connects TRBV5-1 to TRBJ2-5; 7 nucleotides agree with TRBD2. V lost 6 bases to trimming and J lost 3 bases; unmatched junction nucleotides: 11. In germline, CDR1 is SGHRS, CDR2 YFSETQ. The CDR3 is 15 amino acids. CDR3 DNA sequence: TGCGCCAGCACTGCCGGGAGGTGGTCTGAAGAGACCCAGTACTTC. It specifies CASTAGRWSEETQYF.

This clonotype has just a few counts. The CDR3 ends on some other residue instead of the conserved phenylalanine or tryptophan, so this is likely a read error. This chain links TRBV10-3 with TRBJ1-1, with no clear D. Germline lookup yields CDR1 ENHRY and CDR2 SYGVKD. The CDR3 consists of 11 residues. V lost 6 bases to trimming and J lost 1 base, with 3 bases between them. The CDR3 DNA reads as TGTGCCATCAGACAGAACACTGAAGCTTTCTTA. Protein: CAIRQNTEAFL.

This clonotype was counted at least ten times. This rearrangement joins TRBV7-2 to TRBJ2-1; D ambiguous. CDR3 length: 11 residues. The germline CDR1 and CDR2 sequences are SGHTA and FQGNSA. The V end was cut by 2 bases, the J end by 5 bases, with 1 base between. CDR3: CASSLHNEQFF. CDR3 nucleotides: TGTGCCAGCAGCTTACACAATGAGCAGTTCTTC.

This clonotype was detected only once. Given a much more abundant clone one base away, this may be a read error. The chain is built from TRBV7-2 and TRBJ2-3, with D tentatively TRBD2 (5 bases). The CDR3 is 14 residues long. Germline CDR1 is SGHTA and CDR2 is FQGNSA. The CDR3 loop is CASSLYASTDRQYF. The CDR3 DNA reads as TGTGCCAGCAGCTTATACGCTAGCACAGATAGGCAGTATTTT.

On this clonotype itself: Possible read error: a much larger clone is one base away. The CDR3 here is CSAGSWRNEQCF. The CDR3 DNA sequence: TGCAGTGCTGGATCCTGGCGGAATGAGCAGTGCTTC. This chain links TRBV20-1 with TRBJ2-1, with D unresolved. Germline loops: CDR1 DFQATT, CDR2 SNEGSKA (reference sequence). There are 12 residues in the CDR3.

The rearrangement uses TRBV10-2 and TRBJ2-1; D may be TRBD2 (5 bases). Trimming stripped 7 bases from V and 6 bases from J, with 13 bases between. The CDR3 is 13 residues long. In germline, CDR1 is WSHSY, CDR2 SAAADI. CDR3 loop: CASIGGKLNEQFF. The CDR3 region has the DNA TGCGCCAGCATTGGAGGCAAACTCAATGAGCAGTTCTTC.

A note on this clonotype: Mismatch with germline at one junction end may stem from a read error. In DNA form, the CDR3 reads TGTGCCAGCAGTGACTCGTGGGGGCGCGCCTACGGGCAGTACTTC. The encoded protein is CASSDSWGRAYGQYF. The V gene is TRBV6-4, the J gene TRBJ2-7; weak D call: TRBD1 (6 bases). CDR1 is MRHNA, CDR2 SNTAGT, per germline. The CDR3 totals 15 residues.

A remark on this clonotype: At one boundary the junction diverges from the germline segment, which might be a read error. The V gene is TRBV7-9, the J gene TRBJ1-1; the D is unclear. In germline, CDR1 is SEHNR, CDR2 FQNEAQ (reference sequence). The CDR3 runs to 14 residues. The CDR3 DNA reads TGTGCCAGCAACTTAGGTCATAAGAACACTGAAGCTTTCTTT. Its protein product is CASNLGHKNTEAFF.

The CDR3 DNA reads as TGCAGCGGCCTTTACACTGAAGCTTTCTTT. Translating it yields CSGLYTEAFF. This chain joins TRBV29-1 and TRBJ1-1; D gene uncertain. The CDR3 spans 10 residues. Germline loops: CDR1 SQVTM, CDR2 ANQGSEA. V was shortened by 7 bases and J by 3 bases, with 6 bases between the two germline ends.

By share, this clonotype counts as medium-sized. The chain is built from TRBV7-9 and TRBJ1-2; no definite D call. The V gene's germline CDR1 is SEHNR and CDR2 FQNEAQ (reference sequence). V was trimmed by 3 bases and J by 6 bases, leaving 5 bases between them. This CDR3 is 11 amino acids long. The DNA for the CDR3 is TGTGCCAGCAGCTTGGGCGATGGCTACACCTTC. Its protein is CASSLGDGYTF.

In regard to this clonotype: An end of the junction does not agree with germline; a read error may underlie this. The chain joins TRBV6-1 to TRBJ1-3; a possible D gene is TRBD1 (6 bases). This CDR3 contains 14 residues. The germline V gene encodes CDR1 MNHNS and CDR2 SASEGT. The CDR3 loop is CASINGGAGNTIDF. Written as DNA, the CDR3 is TGTGCCAGTATCAATGGGGGCGCTGGAAACACCATAGATTTT.

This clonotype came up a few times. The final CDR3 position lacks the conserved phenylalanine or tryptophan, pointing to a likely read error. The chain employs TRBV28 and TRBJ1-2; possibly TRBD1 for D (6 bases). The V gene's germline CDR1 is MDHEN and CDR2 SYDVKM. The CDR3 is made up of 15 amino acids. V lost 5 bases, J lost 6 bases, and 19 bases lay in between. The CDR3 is CASSTIWDTRDGYTV. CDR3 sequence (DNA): TGTGCCAGCAGTACGATATGGGACACCAGGGATGGCTACACCGTC.

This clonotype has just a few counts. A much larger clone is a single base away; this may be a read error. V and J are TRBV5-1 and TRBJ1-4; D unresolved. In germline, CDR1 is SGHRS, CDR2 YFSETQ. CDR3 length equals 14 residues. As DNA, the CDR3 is TGCGCCAGCAGGACCCGCGCAACTAATGAAGAACTGTTTTTT. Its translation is CASRTRATNEELFF.

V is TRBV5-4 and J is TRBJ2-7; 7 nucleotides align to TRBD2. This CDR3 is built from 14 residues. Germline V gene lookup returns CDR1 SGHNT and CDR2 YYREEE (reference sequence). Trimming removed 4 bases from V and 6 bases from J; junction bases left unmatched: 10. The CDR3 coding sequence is TGTGCCAGCAGCCCGCCTGGGGGGGTAGGCGAGCAGTACTTC. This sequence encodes CASSPPGGVGEQYF.

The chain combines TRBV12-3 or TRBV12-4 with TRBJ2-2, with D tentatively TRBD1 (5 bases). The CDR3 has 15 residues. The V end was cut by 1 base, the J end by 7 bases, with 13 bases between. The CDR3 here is CASSLGMGLGGELFF. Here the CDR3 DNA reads TGTGCCAGCAGTTTAGGAATGGGGCTCGGCGGGGAGCTGTTTTTT.

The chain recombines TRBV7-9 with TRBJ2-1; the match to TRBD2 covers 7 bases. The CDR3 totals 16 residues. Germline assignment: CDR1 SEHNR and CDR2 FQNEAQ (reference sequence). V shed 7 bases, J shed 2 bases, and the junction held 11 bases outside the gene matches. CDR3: CASTPLPGLPYNEQFF. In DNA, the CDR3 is TGTGCCAGCACCCCTCTACCGGGACTACCCTACAATGAGCAGTTCTTC.

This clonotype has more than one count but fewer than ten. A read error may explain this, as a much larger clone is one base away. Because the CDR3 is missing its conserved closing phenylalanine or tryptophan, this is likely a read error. Here the CDR3 DNA reads TGTGCCAGCAGTCGGTTGGGGTCCGAGCAGTACTCC. Translated: CASSRLGSEQYS. The chain combines TRBV5-5 with TRBJ2-7; D gene unclear. The CDR3 has 12 residues. V was shortened by 5 bases and J by 6 bases, with 12 bases between the two germline ends. Germline assignment: CDR1 SGHKS and CDR2 YYEKEE (reference sequence).

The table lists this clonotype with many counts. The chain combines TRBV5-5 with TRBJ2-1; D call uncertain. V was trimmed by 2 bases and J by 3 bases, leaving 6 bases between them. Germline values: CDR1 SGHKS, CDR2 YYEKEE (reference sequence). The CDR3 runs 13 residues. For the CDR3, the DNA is TGTGCCAGCAGCTTTGGCAGCTACAATGAGCAGTTCTTC. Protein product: CASSFGSYNEQFF.

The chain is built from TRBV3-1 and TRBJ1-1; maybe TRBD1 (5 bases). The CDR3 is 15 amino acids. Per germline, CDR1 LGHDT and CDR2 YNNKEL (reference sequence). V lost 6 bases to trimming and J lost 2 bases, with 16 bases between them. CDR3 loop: CASSRLDSANTEAFF. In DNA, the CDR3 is TGTGCCAGCAGTCGACTAGACAGCGCAAACACTGAAGCTTTCTTT.

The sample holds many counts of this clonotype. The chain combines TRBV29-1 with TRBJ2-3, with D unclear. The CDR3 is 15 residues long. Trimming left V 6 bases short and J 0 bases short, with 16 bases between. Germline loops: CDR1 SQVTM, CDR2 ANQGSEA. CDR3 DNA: TGCAGCGTGGTAAGAGGAGCCACTAGCACAGATACGCAGTATTTT. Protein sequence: CSVVRGATSTDTQYF.

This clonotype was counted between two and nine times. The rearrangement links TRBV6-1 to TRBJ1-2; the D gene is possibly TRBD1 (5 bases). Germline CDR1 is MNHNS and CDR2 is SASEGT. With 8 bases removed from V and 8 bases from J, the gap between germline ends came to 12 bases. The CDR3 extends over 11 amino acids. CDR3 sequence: CASGTVWGYTF. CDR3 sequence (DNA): TGTGCCAGCGGGACGGTGTGGGGCTACACCTTC.

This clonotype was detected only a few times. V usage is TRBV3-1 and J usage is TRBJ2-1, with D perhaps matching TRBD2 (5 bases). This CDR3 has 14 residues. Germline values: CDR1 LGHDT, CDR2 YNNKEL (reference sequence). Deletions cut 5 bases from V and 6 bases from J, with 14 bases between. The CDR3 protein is CASSEGTSRNEQFF. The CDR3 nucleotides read TGTGCCAGCAGCGAGGGTACGTCTCGCAATGAGCAGTTCTTC.

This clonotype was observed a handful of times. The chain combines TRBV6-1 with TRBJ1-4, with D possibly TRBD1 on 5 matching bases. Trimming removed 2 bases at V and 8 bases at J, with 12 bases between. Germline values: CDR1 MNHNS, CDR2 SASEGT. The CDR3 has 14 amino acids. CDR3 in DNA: TGTGCCAGCAGTGAATACGGGGCTGGAGAAAAACTGTTTTTT. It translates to CASSEYGAGEKLFF.

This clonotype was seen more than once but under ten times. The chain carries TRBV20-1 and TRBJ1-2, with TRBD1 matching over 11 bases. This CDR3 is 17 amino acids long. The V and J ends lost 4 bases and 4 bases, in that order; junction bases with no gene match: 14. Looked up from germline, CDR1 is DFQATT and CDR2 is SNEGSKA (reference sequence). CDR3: CSAKMIGTGGEGYGYTF. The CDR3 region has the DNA TGCAGTGCTAAGATGATCGGGACAGGGGGAGAGGGCTATGGCTACACCTTC.

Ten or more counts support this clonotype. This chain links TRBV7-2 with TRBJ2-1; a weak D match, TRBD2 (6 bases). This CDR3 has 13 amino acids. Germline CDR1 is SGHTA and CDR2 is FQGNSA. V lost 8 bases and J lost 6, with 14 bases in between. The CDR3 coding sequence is TGTGCCAGCCCCCCGGCGGGAACCAATGAGCAGTTCTTC. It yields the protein CASPPAGTNEQFF.

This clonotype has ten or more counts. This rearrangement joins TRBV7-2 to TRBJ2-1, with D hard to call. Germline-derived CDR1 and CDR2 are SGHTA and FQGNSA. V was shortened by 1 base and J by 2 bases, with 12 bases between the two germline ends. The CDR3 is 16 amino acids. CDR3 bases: TGTGCCAGCAGCTTAGACAATCCCACCCCCTACAATGAGCAGTTCTTC. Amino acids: CASSLDNPTPYNEQFF.

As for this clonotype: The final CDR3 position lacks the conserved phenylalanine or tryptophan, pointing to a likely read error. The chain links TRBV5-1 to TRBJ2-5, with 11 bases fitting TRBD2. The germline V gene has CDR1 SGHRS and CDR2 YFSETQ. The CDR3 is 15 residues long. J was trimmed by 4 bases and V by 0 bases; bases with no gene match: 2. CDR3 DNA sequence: TGCGCCAGCAGCTTGGGACTAGCGGGAAGAGAGACCCAGTACCTC. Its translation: CASSLGLAGRETQYL.

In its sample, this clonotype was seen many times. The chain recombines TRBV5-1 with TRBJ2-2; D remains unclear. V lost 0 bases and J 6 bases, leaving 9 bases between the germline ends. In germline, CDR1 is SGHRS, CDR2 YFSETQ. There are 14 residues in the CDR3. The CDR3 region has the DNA TGCGCCAGCAGCTTGGAAGGGTTCGCCGGGGAGCTGTTTTTT. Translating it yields CASSLEGFAGELFF. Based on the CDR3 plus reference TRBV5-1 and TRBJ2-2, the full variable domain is KAGVTQTPRYLIKTRGQQVTLSCSPISGHRSVSWYQQTPGQGLQFLFEYFSETQRNKGNFPGRFSGRQFSNSRSEMNVSTLELGDSALYLCASSLEGFAGELFFGEGSRLTVL.